The 25 T cell receptor beta chains below all came from one sample that was sequenced in a study of vaccination and CD4 T cells after COVID-19. An Oncomine TCR Beta short-read assay was used to sequence the DNA from cultured CD4+ T cells. One entry per CDR3 protein, called by TCRdb with MiXCR from the PCR reads. The top ten hold approximately 13% of the sample, which has 20,000 to 25,000 distinct CDR3 sequences, about 43% seen once. Time point indicated: late sampling 161 to 241 days after vaccination in three convalescent patients. The treatment is: approximately 11-day PBMC culture with coronavirus spike peptide pools or control peptides (ViraFEST assay). Their antigen targets remain unknown. The sequencing used CD4+ T cells from blood, cultured in vitro, collected about 7 months after SARS-CoV-2 vaccination. Receptors were obtained from a human donor who had recovered from COVID-19.

This clonotype was observed a few times. This chain joins TRBV27 and TRBJ1-5; 9 bases line up with TRBD1. The germline V gene has CDR1 MNHEY and CDR2 SMNVEV (reference sequence). J gave up 4 bases and V 2 bases, and 3 bases lay outside the gene matches. The CDR3 covers 15 residues. The CDR3 bases are TGTGCCAGCAGTTTACGGGGACAGGGTAATCAGCCCCAGCATTTT. This sequence encodes CASSLRGQGNQPQHF.

The chain uses TRBV20-1 and TRBJ1-1; D is possibly TRBD1 (6 bases). Germline values: CDR1 DFQATT, CDR2 SNEGSKA (reference sequence). The ends were cut back, 6 bases at V and 5 bases at J, with 13 bases in the middle. CDR3 length: 12 residues. The CDR3 DNA follows: TGCAGTGCCCCCACAGGGAAGACTGAAGCTTTCTTT. Protein: CSAPTGKTEAFF.

The chain couples TRBV20-1 to TRBJ2-5; weak D call: TRBD2 (7 bases). This CDR3 contains 13 residues. The germline V gene has CDR1 DFQATT and CDR2 SNEGSKA (reference sequence). V lost 6 bases and J 5 bases, leaving 16 bases between the germline ends. CDR3 DNA: TGCAGTGCCCAGAACGAGGGGGGGGAGACCCAGTACTTC. Its protein is CSAQNEGGETQYF.

This chain uses TRBV20-1 with TRBJ2-5, with TRBD2 matching 14 bases. CDR1 is DFQATT, CDR2 SNEGSKA, per germline (reference sequence). The CDR3 runs 15 residues. The trim removed 2 bases at V and 5 bases at J, leaving 4 bases unmatched. In DNA form, the CDR3 reads TGCAGTGCTAGAAGGACTAGCGGGAGGTATGAGACCCAGTACTTC. It yields the protein CSARRTSGRYETQYF.

The chain uses TRBV4-3 and TRBJ1-5, with D possibly being TRBD1 (5 bases). This CDR3 has 14 amino acids. Germline CDR1 reads LGHNA; CDR2 reads YSLEER. V lost 6 bases and J 0 bases, leaving 9 bases between the germline ends. The CDR3 DNA reads as TGCGCCAGCAGAGGTGGGGCTAGCAATCAGCCCCAGCATTTT. Residues: CASRGGASNQPQHF.

The chain links TRBV7-2 to TRBJ2-5; D is unresolved. This CDR3 has 13 residues. Germline V gene data show CDR1 as SGHTA and CDR2 as FQGNSA. Trimming pared 0 bases from V and 4 bases from J, leaving 6 bases between. The CDR3 spells CASSLALRETQYF. CDR3 in DNA: TGTGCCAGCAGCTTAGCGTTGCGAGAGACCCAGTACTTC.

This rearrangement joins TRBV6-5 to TRBJ2-7; TRBD2 is a possible D gene (5 bases). Between the trimmed V and J ends, which lost 2 bases and 8 bases, there was a span of 16 bases. CDR3 length: 14 amino acids. The germline V gene has CDR1 MNHEY and CDR2 SVGAGI. DNA of the CDR3: TGTGCCAGCAGTTACACTGACGGAGGAACTAAGCAGTACTTC. Residues: CASSYTDGGTKQYF.

This clonotype showed up just a few times. The chain links TRBV19 to TRBJ2-5, with 12 bases aligning to TRBD2. The CDR3 has 15 residues. Germline CDR1 LNHDA, CDR2 SQIVND (reference sequence). V lost 3 bases to trimming and J lost 4 bases; unmatched junction nucleotides: 3. The CDR3 region is CASSIALAGGETQYF. As DNA, the CDR3 is TGTGCCAGTAGTATTGCACTAGCGGGAGGAGAGACCCAGTACTTC.

The chain joins TRBV24-1 to TRBJ1-5; 9 positions agree with TRBD1. This CDR3 contains 16 residues. Germline values: CDR1 KGHDR, CDR2 SFDVKD. V was pared by 4 bases and J by 3 bases, with 6 bases of the junction left unmatched. This CDR3 is CATSEAGQGSNQPQHF. The CDR3 DNA reads as TGTGCCACCAGTGAGGCGGGACAGGGTTCCAATCAGCCCCAGCATTTT.

CDR3 coding DNA: TGTGCCAGCAGCTTACAGGGCGGGAACTATGGCTACACCTTC. Its protein product is CASSLQGGNYGYTF. V and J are TRBV7-2 and TRBJ1-2; possibly TRBD1 for D (5 bases). The CDR3 contains 14 residues. V was cut by 2 bases and J by 2 bases, with 9 bases left in between. Germline-derived CDR1 and CDR2 are SGHTA and FQGNSA.

CDR3 sequence: CASGRAGGLYNEQFF. The CDR3 DNA follows: TGTGCCAGCGGGAGGGCAGGGGGCTTATACAATGAGCAGTTCTTC. This rearrangement joins TRBV25-1 to TRBJ2-1; possible D gene TRBD1, 8 bases. V shed 8 bases and J shed 4 bases, with 18 bases lying between them. The CDR3 length is 15 residues. Germline assignment: CDR1 MGHDK and CDR2 SYGVNS.

The chain couples TRBV7-9 to TRBJ2-3, with a possible D match to TRBD1 (6 bases). V lost 2 bases and J 8 bases, leaving 8 bases between the germline ends. Per germline, CDR1 SEHNR and CDR2 FQNEAQ (reference sequence). CDR3 length equals 12 residues. The CDR3 protein is CASSLLQGTQYF. DNA for the CDR3: TGTGCCAGCAGCTTACTACAGGGTACGCAGTATTTT.

The chain combines TRBV10-3 with TRBJ1-2; 7 bases fit TRBD1. The trim removed 2 bases at V and 2 bases at J, leaving 2 bases unmatched. Germline values: CDR1 ENHRY, CDR2 SYGVKD. The CDR3 has 14 amino acids. The CDR3, as DNA: TGTGCCATCAGTGAGCCGACAGGGAACTATGGCTACACCTTC. It codes for CAISEPTGNYGYTF.

CDR3 sequence (DNA): TGTGCCAGCAGCCGCAGGACAGGGGAAGCCTACGAGCAGTACTTC. Translation: CASSRRTGEAYEQYF. The V gene is TRBV11-3, the J gene TRBJ2-7; 9 nucleotides align to TRBD1. V lost 5 bases, J lost 2 bases, and 7 bases stayed unmatched. The germline V gene encodes CDR1 SGHNT and CDR2 YENEEA. This CDR3 comprises 15 residues.

The CDR3 nucleotides are TGTGCCATCAGTGAGTCAGCCGCCGTATGGGGTCAGCTGTTTTTT. This sequence encodes CAISESAAVWGQLFF. This chain joins TRBV10-3 and TRBJ2-2; the D is unclear. The CDR3 spans 15 residues. V shed 0 bases and J shed 12 bases, with 17 bases lying between them. In germline, CDR1 is ENHRY, CDR2 SYGVKD.

This chain uses TRBV29-1 with TRBJ1-5; D gene unclear. This CDR3 comprises 12 residues. Germline-derived CDR1 and CDR2 are SQVTM and ANQGSEA. V was trimmed by 2 bases and J by 4 bases, leaving 6 bases between them. CDR3 DNA: TGCAGCGTTGAACGTATGAATCAGCCCCAGCATTTT. Protein product: CSVERMNQPQHF.

The V gene is TRBV20-1, the J gene TRBJ2-7; D call uncertain. Germline lookup yields CDR1 DFQATT and CDR2 SNEGSKA (reference sequence). This CDR3 is 12 amino acids long. Between the trimmed V and J ends, which lost 3 bases and 3 bases, there was a span of 9 bases. The CDR3, as DNA: TGCAGTGCTAGCTTGGGTATCTACGAGCAGTACTTC. Translating gives CSASLGIYEQYF.

The V gene is TRBV20-1, the J gene TRBJ2-3, with 8 nucleotides matching TRBD2. Germline CDR1 is DFQATT and CDR2 is SNEGSKA (reference sequence). The CDR3 runs 15 residues. Trimming at V came to 5 bases and at J to 0 bases, leaving 7 bases not matched to a gene. In DNA form, the CDR3 reads TGCAGTGCTCGTATGATAGCGGGAAGCACAGATACGCAGTATTTT. Amino acids: CSARMIAGSTDTQYF.

The genes are TRBV7-9 and TRBJ2-2; tentatively, D is TRBD1 (5 bases). With 0 bases removed from V and 7 bases from J, the gap between germline ends came to 15 bases. The CDR3 totals 16 residues. CDR1 is SEHNR and CDR2 is FQNEAQ in the germline V gene (reference sequence). The DNA for the CDR3 is TGTGCCAGCAGCTTAGCGGCCGGCCACCAGGGCGGGGAGCTGTTTTTT. Amino acids: CASSLAAGHQGGELFF. The full variable domain, its missing parts supplied by reference TRBV7-9 and TRBJ2-2, is DTGVSQNPRHKITKRGQNVTFRCDPISEHNRLYWYRQTLGQGPEFLTYFQNEAQLEKSRLLSDRFSAERPKGSFSTLEIQRTEQGDSAMYLCASSLAAGHQGGELFFGEGSRLTVL.

This clonotype was counted a few times. The chain combines TRBV20-1 with TRBJ1-1, with 7 bases aligning to TRBD1. The CDR3 has 12 amino acids. J was trimmed by 10 bases and V by 6 bases; bases with no gene match: 11. CDR1 and CDR2 from the germline V gene are DFQATT and SNEGSKA (reference sequence). CDR3 residues: CSARTGTGVAFF. Written as DNA, the CDR3 is TGCAGTGCGCGCACCGGAACAGGGGTAGCTTTCTTT.

The chain links TRBV21-1 to TRBJ1-1; TRBD1, the table's D call, lacks a check against the DNA. TRBV21-1 is assigned pseudogene status. CDR3 length: 18 residues. The CDR3 protein is CASSNWGSNWDGDTEAFF. The CDR3 DNA reads TGTGCCAGCAGCAACTGGGGATCGAATTGGGACGGTGACACTGAAGCTTTCTTT.

V is TRBV15 and J is TRBJ1-2, with D possibly matching TRBD1 (5 bases). V was shortened by 5 bases and J by 7 bases, with 11 bases between the two germline ends. The CDR3 extends over 12 amino acids. The V gene's germline CDR1 is LNHNV and CDR2 YYDKDF (reference sequence). CDR3 residues: CATSPRAGGYTF. The CDR3 DNA is TGTGCCACCAGCCCCAGGGCTGGTGGCTACACCTTC.

In nucleotides, the CDR3 is TGCGCCAGCAGACTGACAGGGGTGCTCATTCAGCCCCAGCATTTT. Translation gives CASRLTGVLIQPQHF. This sequence joins TRBV23-1 and TRBJ1-5, with 8 bases fitting TRBD1. TRBV23-1 is an open reading frame, and its role is uncertain. The CDR3 has 15 amino acids. The J segment lost 6 bases and the V segment lost 6 bases, leaving 10 bases of the junction unmatched.

The rearrangement joins TRBV19 to TRBJ2-1, with 8 bases fitting TRBD2. The CDR3 is 15 amino acids. The ends lost 5 bases at V and 7 bases at J; junction bases unmatched: 10. Germline CDR1 LNHDA, CDR2 SQIVND (reference sequence). The DNA of the CDR3 is TGTGCCAGTAGTCCGAGAAGCGGGAGTTTAAATGAGCAGTTCTTC. It specifies CASSPRSGSLNEQFF.

The DNA for the CDR3 is TGCGCCAGCACAACAGGGTATCGGAATGAGCAGTTCTTC. The encoded protein is CASTTGYRNEQFF. The chain combines TRBV5-1 with TRBJ2-1; TRBD1 is a possible D gene (6 bases). V lost 6 bases, J lost 7 bases, and 14 bases lay in between. The CDR3 has 13 residues. Germline CDR1 is SGHRS and CDR2 is YFSETQ.